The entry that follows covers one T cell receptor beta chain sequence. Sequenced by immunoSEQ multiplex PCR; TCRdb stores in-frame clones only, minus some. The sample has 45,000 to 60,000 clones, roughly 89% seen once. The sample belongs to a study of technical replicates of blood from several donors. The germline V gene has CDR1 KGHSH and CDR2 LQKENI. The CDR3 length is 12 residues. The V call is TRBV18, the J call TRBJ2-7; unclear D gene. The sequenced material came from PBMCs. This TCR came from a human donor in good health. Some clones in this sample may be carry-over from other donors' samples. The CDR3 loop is CASGPDTYEQYF. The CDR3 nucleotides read TGTGCTAGTGGGCCAGACACCTACGAGCAGTACTTC.